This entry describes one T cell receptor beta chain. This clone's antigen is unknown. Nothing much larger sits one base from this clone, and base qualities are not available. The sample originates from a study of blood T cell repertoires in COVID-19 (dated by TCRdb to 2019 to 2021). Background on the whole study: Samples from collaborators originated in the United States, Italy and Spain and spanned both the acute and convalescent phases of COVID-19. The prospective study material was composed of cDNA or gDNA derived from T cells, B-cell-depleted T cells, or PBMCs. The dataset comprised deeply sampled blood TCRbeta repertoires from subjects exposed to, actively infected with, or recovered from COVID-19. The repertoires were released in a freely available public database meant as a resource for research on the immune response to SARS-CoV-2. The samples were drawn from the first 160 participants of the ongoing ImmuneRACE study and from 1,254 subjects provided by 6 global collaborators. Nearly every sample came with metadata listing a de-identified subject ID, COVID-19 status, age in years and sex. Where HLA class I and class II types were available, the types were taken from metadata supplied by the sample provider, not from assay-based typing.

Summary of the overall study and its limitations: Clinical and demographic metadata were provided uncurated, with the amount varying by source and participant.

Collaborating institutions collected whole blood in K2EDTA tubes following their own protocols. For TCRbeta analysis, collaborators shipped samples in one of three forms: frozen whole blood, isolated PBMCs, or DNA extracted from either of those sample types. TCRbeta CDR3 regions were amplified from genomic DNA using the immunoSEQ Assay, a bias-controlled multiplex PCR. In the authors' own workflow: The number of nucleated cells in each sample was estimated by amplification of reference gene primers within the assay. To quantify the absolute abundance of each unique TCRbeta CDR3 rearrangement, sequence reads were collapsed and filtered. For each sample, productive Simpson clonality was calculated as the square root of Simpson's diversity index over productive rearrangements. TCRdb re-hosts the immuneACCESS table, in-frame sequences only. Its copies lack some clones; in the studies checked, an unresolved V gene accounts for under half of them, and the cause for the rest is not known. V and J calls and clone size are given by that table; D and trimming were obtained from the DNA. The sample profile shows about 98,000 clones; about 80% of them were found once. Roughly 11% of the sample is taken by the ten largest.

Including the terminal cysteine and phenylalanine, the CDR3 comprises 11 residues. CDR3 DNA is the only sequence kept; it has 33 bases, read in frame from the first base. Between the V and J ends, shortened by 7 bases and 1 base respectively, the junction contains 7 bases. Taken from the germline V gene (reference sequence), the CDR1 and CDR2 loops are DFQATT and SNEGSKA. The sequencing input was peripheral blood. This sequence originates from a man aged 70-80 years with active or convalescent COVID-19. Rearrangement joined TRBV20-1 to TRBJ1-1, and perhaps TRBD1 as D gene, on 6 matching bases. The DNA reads TGCAGTGGGGGGCGGAACACTGAAGCTTTCTTT. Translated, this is CSGGRNTEAFF.